This T cell receptor beta chain was recovered during a study of blood T cells in healthy people across ages. V was pared by 0 bases and J by 11 bases, with 12 bases of the junction left unmatched. Germline values: CDR1 SGDLS, CDR2 YYNGEE. This CDR3 spans 15 amino acids. General study results and limits: When one million T cells were used, diversity estimates were thought to be underestimates. Greater diversity and more naive CD4+ cells were seen in long-lived donors than in aged donors.

It was with a sample-barcoded 5' primer and a J-beta primer mix that a second PCR of roughly 6 to 12 cycles was run. TCRdb reprocessed the 5' RACE reads via MiXCR and lists one record per CDR3 protein. The table includes roughly 800,000 distinct CDR3 sequences, roughly 64% detected once. This clonotype appeared a single time. Antigen specificity is unknown. V usage is TRBV9 and J usage is TRBJ2-5; 8 bases agree with TRBD1. This clonotype was obtained from a man aged 25 to 40 in good health. Material for sequencing was blood. CDR3 region: CASSVGPDRVNEQYF. CDR3 sequence (DNA): TGTGCCAGCAGCGTAGGACCGGACAGGGTGAATGAGCAGTACTTC.